These 2 T cell receptor beta chains originate from one sample sequenced in a study of shared clonotypes between healthy human individuals. Profiled with immunoSEQ multiplex PCR; TCRdb holds only in-frame clones, not every one. The profile covers around 510,000 clones, with around 81% appearing a single time and around 12% taken by the ten largest. Material: PBMCs. The receptors were gathered from a woman between 40 and 50 years old in good health. Some clones in this sample may be carry-over from other donors' samples.

This chain uses TRBV6-1 with TRBJ2-2; D not resolved. V dropped 7 bases and J dropped 1 base, with 10 bases sitting between them. The CDR3 consists of 14 residues. The germline CDR1 and CDR2 sequences are MNHNS and SASEGT. CDR3 sequence: CASKPSVNTGELFF. As DNA, the CDR3 is TGTGCCAGCAAACCTTCTGTGAACACCGGGGAGCTGTTTTTT.

The chain recombines TRBV27 with TRBJ2-2; D perhaps matches TRBD2 (5 bases). This CDR3 has 14 residues. In germline, CDR1 is MNHEY, CDR2 SMNVEV (reference sequence). V was cut by 2 bases and J by 7 bases, with 11 bases left in between. The CDR3 DNA is TGTGCCAGCAGTTTAATTCCAGAGGGCGGGGAGCTGTTTTTT. Its translation is CASSLIPEGGELFF.